The entry that follows covers one TCR beta chain sequence. CDR1 and CDR2 from the germline V gene are LNHDA and SQIVND (reference sequence). CDR3 size: 13 residues. V shed 6 bases and J 5 bases; nucleotides not matched to a gene: 4. This entry belongs to a study of blood T cell repertoires in COVID-19. Study at large: Nucleic acid was either cDNA or gDNA, and it came from T cells, B-cell-depleted T cells, or PBMCs.

In the source study's methods: Researchers report that nucleated cell counts were estimated from reference gene primer amplification. Using immunoSEQ multiplex PCR, the repertoire was profiled, and TCRdb retains in-frame clones only, with some absent. That table gives V, J and clone size, and the DNA gave D and trimming. The repertoire has about 140,000 clones, over 70% of them found once; the top ten carry roughly a tenth. The chain has TRBV19 and TRBJ1-1; 9 bases are a match to TRBD1. Sequencing was performed on peripheral blood. The sequence was obtained from a man in his 60s with active or convalescent COVID-19. The CDR3 reads CASRGTGWTEAFF. The DNA for the CDR3 is TGTGCCAGTAGAGGGACAGGGTGGACTGAAGCTTTCTTT.